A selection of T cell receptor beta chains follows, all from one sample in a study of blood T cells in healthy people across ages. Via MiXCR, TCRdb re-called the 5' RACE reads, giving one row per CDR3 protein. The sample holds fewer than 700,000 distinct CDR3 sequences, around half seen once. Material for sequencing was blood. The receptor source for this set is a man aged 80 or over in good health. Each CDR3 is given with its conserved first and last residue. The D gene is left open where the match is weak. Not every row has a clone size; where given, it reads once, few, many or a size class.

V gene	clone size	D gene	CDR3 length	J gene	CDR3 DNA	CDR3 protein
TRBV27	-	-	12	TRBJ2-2	TGTGCCAGCAGTTCGGGGGCCGGGGAGCTGTTTTTT	CASSSGAGELFF
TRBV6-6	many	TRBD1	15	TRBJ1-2	TGTGCCAGCAGTTACCCCTCGACAGGGACCTATGGCTACACCTTC	CASSYPSTGTYGYTF
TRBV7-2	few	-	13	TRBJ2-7	TGTGCCAGCAGCTTAGGGGCCATCTACGAGCAGTACTTC	CASSLGAIYEQYF
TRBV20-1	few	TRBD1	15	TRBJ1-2	TGCAGTGCTAGTCCACAGGGGGCAACGCGCTATGGCTACACCTTC	CSASPQGATRYGYTF
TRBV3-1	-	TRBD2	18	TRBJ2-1	TGTGCCAGCAGCCAAGGACCGGGTCGCGGGGGACCGCATAATGAGCAGTTCTTC	CASSQGPGRGGPHNEQFF
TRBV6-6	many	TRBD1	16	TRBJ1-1	TGTGCCAGCAGTTACTCGAATGACAGGGTAGGCACTGAAGCTTTCTTT	CASSYSNDRVGTEAFF
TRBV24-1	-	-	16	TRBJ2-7	TGTGCCACCAGTGCCGGGACGGGACTACAGGGTAATGAGCAGTACTTC	CATSAGTGLQGNEQYF
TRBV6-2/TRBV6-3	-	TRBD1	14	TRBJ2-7	TGTGCCAGCAGAGAGGACAGGGGGGAGTACGAGCAGTACTTC	CASREDRGEYEQYF
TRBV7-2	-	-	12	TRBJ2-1	TGTGCCAGCAGCTTAGGACTTTTTGAGCAGTTCTTC	CASSLGLFEQFF
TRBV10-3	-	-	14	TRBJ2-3	TGTGCCATCGGGGGACACAAGGGGACAGATACGCAGTATTTT	CAIGGHKGTDTQYF
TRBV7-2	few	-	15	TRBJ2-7	TGTGCCAGCAGCTTAGTTATAGCAGCGACCTACGAGCAGTACTTC	CASSLVIAATYEQYF
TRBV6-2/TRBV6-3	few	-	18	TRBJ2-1	TGTGCCAGCAGTCACGTGGGTGTGACCCAGGGGTCCCTCAATGAGCAGTTCTTC	CASSHVGVTQGSLNEQFF
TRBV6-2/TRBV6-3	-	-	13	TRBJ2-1	TGTGCCAGCAGTGAGGACAGCCACAATGAGCAGTTCTTC	CASSEDSHNEQFF
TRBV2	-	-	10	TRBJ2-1	TGTGCCAGCAGTACGAATGAGCAGTTCTTC	CASSTNEQFF
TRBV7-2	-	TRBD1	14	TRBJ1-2	TGTGCCAGCAGCTTAGTGACAGGGGGATATGGCTACACCTTC	CASSLVTGGYGYTF
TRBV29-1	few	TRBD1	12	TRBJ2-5	TGCAGCGGTGACAGGGGCCAAGAGACCCAGTACTTC	CSGDRGQETQYF
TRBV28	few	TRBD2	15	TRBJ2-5	TGTGCCAGCAGTCCCTCGGGGGGAGTAGTGGAGACCCAGTACTTC	CASSPSGGVVETQYF
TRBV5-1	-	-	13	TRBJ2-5	-	CASTFGSQETQYF
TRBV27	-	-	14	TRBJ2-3	TGTGCCAGCAGTTCGGGACTGATCACAGATACGCAGTATTTT	CASSSGLITDTQYF
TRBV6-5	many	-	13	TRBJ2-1	TGTGCCAGCAGTTCCAACCCTATCTCGGAGCAGTTCTTC	CASSSNPISEQFF
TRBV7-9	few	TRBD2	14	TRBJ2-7	TGTGCCAGCAGCTTAGAGCGGGGCACCTACGAGCAGTACTTC	CASSLERGTYEQYF
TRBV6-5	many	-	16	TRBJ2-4	TGTGCCAGCAGTTATTGGGGGAGTGGGACCAAAAACATTCAGTACTTC	CASSYWGSGTKNIQYF
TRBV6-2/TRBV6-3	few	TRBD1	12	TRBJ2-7	TGTGCCAGCAGGGGACAGGGAACCGAGCAGTACTTC	CASRGQGTEQYF
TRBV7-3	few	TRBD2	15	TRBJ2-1	TGTGCCAGCAGCTTAACGTCGGGACTAGTGTATGAGCAGTTCTTC	CASSLTSGLVYEQFF
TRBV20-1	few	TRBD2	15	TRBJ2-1	TGCAGTGCTAGAGAAGCGGGGGGGCCTCGAAATGAGCAGTTCTTC	CSAREAGGPRNEQFF
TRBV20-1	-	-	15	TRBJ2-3	TGCAGTGCTAGAACTCCTATGGGAGGCACAGATACGCAGTATTTT	CSARTPMGGTDTQYF
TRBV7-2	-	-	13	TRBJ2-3	TGTGCCACCACGAAGGGGCCCGAAGGTACGCAGTATTTT	CATTKGPEGTQYF
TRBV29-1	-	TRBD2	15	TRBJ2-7	TGCAGCGGGGGTCTACGGGGGGGCTCCTACAATGAGCAGTACTTC	CSGGLRGGSYNEQYF
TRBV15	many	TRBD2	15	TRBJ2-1	TGTGCCACCAGCAGACGGACTAGCGGGGTAAATGAGCAGTTCTTC	CATSRRTSGVNEQFF
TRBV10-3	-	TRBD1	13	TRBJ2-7	TGTGCCATTCAGGGACAGGGGATCTCTGAGCAGTACTTC	CAIQGQGISEQYF
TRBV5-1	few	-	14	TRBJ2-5	TGCGCCAGCAGCTTGGATCAGGGGAGTGAGACCCAGTACTTC	CASSLDQGSETQYF
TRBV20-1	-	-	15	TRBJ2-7	TGCAGTGCTCCAAAGCCCGGAAGCTCCTACAATGAGCAGTACTTC	CSAPKPGSSYNEQYF
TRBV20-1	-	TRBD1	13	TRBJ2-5	TGCAGTGCCCAAAGAGGGGGCCGGGAGACCCAGTACTTC	CSAQRGGRETQYF
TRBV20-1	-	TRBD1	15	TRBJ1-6	TGCAGTGCTAGAGACTCAACAGGGGGAGGGTCACCCCTCCACTTT	CSARDSTGGGSPLHF
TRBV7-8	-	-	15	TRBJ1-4	TGTGCCAGCAGCCGACAGGCCCCGGGGGCTGAAAAACTGTTTTTT	CASSRQAPGAEKLFF
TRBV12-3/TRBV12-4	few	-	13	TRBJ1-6	TGTGCCAGCAGATCCTGGAGGAATTCACCCCTCCACTTT	CASRSWRNSPLHF
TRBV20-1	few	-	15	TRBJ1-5	TGCAGTGCTAGAGGTGCTTCAGTAGGGAATCAGCCCCAGCATTTT	CSARGASVGNQPQHF
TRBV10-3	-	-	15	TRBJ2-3	TGTGCCATCAGTGAGGCGGGTGCGGCCACAGATACGCAGTATTTT	CAISEAGAATDTQYF
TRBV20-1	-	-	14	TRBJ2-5	TGCAGTGCCATCCGGGGGCCGCTGCAAGAGACCCAGTACTTC	CSAIRGPLQETQYF
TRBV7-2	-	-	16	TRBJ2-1	TGTGCCAGCAGTCGGGACCCCCGTAGCTCCTACAATGAGCAGTTCTTC	CASSRDPRSSYNEQFF
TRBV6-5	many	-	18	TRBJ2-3	TGTGCCAGCAGTTACTCGAACGGGGTGGCTCGTGCTACAGATACGCAGTATTTT	CASSYSNGVARATDTQYF
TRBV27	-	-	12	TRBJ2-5	TGTGCCAGCAGTTTACCCTTGAGGGAGCAGTACTTC	CASSLPLREQYF
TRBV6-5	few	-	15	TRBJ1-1	TGTGCCAGCAGCTCTAGAAGGGGACTGAACACTGAAGCTTTCTTT	CASSSRRGLNTEAFF
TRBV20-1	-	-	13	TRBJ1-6	TGCAGTGCTAGACAGACGATTAATTCACCCCTCCACTTT	CSARQTINSPLHF
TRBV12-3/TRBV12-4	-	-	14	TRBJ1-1	TGTGCCAGCAGTCCCGAGCCGGCGGACACTGAAGCTTTCTTT	CASSPEPADTEAFF
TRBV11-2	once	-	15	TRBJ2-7	TGTGCCGGCAGCCCACCCCGAGGACAACTCTACGAGCAGTACTTC	CAGSPPRGQLYEQYF
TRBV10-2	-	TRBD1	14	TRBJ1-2	TGCGCCAGCACCGAGACAGGGGTTGACTATGGCTACACCTTC	CASTETGVDYGYTF
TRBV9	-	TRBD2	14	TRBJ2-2	TGTGCCAGCAGGCGGGGGGTCGACACCGGGGAGCTGTTTTTT	CASRRGVDTGELFF
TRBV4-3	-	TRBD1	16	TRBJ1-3	TGCGCCAGCAGCCAAACGACAGGGGTGGGTGGAAACACCATATATTTT	CASSQTTGVGGNTIYF
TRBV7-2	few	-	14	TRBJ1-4	TGTGCCAGCCGGCGGACCGTACAAAATGAAAAACTGTTTTTT	CASRRTVQNEKLFF
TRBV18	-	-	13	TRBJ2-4	TGTGCCAGCTCACCTAATACAGGGTGCGACCAGTACTTC	CASSPNTGCDQYF
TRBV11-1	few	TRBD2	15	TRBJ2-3	TGTGCCAGCAGCACCCGACTAGCGGGACTCGATACGCAGTATTTT	CASSTRLAGLDTQYF
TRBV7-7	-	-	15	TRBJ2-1	TGTGCTAGCAGCCCGAACCCCTGGGCAGGCAATGAGCAGTTCTTC	CASSPNPWAGNEQFF
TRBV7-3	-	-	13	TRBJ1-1	TGTGCCAGTAGTGTCACATCGAACACTGAAGCTTTCTTT	CASSVTSNTEAFF
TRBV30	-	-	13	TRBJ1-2	TGTGCCTGGATAAGACAGGCGGGCTATGGCTACACCTTC	CAWIRQAGYGYTF
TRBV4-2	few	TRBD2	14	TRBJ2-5	TGTGCCAGCAGCCAAGATTGGACTAGCGGGACCCAGTACTTC	CASSQDWTSGTQYF
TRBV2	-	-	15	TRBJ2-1	TGTGCCAGCAGTGAGTTCAGACTCCCTTACAATGAGCAGTTCTTC	CASSEFRLPYNEQFF
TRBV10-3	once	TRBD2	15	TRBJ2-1	TGTGCCATCCGAGGAGGGACTAGCGGGATCGATGAGCAGTTCTTC	CAIRGGTSGIDEQFF
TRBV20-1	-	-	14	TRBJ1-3	TGCAGTGCTAGACTTGCCAACTCTGGAAACACCATATATTTT	CSARLANSGNTIYF